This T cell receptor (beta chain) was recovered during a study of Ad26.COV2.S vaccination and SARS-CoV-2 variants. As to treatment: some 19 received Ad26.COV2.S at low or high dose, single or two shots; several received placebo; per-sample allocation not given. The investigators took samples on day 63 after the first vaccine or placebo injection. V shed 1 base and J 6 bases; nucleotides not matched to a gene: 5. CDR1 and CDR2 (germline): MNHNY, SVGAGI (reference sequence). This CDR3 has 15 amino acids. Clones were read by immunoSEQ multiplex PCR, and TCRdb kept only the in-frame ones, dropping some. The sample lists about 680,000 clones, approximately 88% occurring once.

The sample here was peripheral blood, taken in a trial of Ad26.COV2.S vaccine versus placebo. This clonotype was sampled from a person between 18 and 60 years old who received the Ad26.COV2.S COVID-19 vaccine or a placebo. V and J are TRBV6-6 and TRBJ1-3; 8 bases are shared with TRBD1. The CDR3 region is CASSYYRDRQNTIYF. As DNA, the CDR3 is TGTGCCAGCAGTTACTACCGGGACAGGCAAAACACCATATATTTT.